These 26 T cell receptor beta chains were all obtained from the same sample, sequenced in a study of blood T cell repertoires in COVID-19. Data came from immunoSEQ multiplex PCR; TCRdb stores just in-frame clones and leaves some out. The sample carries approximately 210,000 clones, 88% recorded once. Sequenced input: PBMCs or T cells enriched from blood (not recorded which). The source is a woman between 45 and 60 years old with acute COVID-19.

The chain joins TRBV10-3 to TRBJ1-5; TRBD1 agrees at 7 bases. Unmatched junction bases numbered 8, after V lost 5 bases and J lost 7 bases. Germline lookup yields CDR1 ENHRY and CDR2 SYGVKD. CDR3 length equals 14 residues. The CDR3 nucleotides read TGTGCCATCAGTTATGACAGGGATAGGCAGCCCCAGCATTTT. As protein: CAISYDRDRQPQHF.

This clone was found once. The V and J genes are TRBV9 and TRBJ2-7, with D unresolved. The CDR3 consists of 13 residues. Trimming stripped 3 bases from V and 4 bases from J, with 11 bases between. Germline V lookup: CDR1 SGDLS, CDR2 YYNGEE. The CDR3 sequence: CASSGDGVYEQYF. CDR3 DNA sequence: TGTGCCAGCAGCGGAGATGGAGTGTACGAGCAGTACTTC. The entire variable domain, with the rest obtained from reference TRBV9 and TRBJ2-7, is as follows: DSGVTQTPKHLITATGQRVTLRCSPRSGDLSVYWYQQSLDQGLQFLIQYYNGEERAKGNILERFSAQQFPDLHSELNLSSLELGDSALYFCASSGDGVYEQYFGPGTRLTVT.

This sequence joins TRBV2 and TRBJ2-4; D might be TRBD2 (6 bases). The germline CDR1 and CDR2 sequences are SNHLY and FYNNEI. The CDR3 sequence is 12 residues long. V was shortened by 6 bases and J by 11 bases, with 14 bases between the two germline ends. CDR3 nucleotides: TGTGCCAGCAGCACGGGACTGGGGGTTCAGTACTTC. It is translated as CASSTGLGVQYF.

V and J are TRBV28 and TRBJ2-6, with unresolved D. CDR1 is MDHEN, CDR2 SYDVKM, per germline. Trimming shortened V by 6 bases and J by 0 bases, and 3 bases separated the two germline ends. The CDR3 length is 13 residues. DNA of the CDR3: TGTGCCAGCAGGCGCTCTGGGGCCAACGTCCTGACTTTC. Its translation: CASRRSGANVLTF. Full variable domain (missing parts from reference TRBV28 and TRBJ2-6): DVKVTQSSRYLVKRTGEKVFLECVQDMDHENMFWYRQDPGLGLRLIYFSYDVKMKEKGDIPEGYSVSREKKERFSLILESASTNQTSMYLCASRRSGANVLTFGAGSRLTVL.

The chain uses TRBV6-5 and TRBJ1-4; the D gene is possibly TRBD1 (5 bases). Per the germline V gene, CDR1 is MNHEY and CDR2 is SVGAGI. Trimming took 7 bases from V and 7 from J, leaving 16 bases between them. The CDR3 extends over 14 amino acids. Here the CDR3 DNA reads TGTGCCAGCATCCTCGACAGCCGGCGTGAAAAACTGTTTTTT. It encodes CASILDSRREKLFF.

The chain carries TRBV6-5 and TRBJ2-7, with 7 bases matching TRBD1. This CDR3 spans 15 amino acids. The germline V gene has CDR1 MNHEY and CDR2 SVGAGI. V was clipped by 5 bases and J by 3 bases; unmatched bases: 10. The CDR3 region has the DNA TGTGCCAGCAGTCGAAGGGGGCAGACGAACTACGAGCAGTACTTC. Residues: CASSRRGQTNYEQYF.

This CDR3 reads CASSQDGGAGYNQPQHF. For the CDR3, the DNA is TGTGCCAGCAGCCAAGATGGGGGGGCGGGGTACAATCAGCCCCAGCATTTT. This chain uses TRBV4-2 with TRBJ1-5; D might be TRBD1 (6 bases). Trimming took 0 bases from V and 3 from J, leaving 15 bases between them. The germline V gene encodes CDR1 LGHNA and CDR2 YNFKEQ. This CDR3 spans 17 amino acids.

CDR3 in DNA: TGTGCCAGCAGTGAAGGAGGGCCCCTTAATGAAAAACTGTTTTTT. Translated: CASSEGGPLNEKLFF. The V gene is TRBV6-1, the J gene TRBJ1-4, with unresolved D. Trimming shortened V by 1 base and J by 4 bases, and 10 bases separated the two germline ends. Germline lookup yields CDR1 MNHNS and CDR2 SASEGT. The CDR3 loop spans 15 amino acids.

The chain uses TRBV11-2 and TRBJ2-2; D might be TRBD1 (5 bases). Germline CDR1 is SGHAT and CDR2 is FQNNGV. V was shortened by 8 bases and J by 6 bases, with 10 bases between the two germline ends. The CDR3 spans 12 residues. The CDR3 sequence is CASGRGSGELFF. The CDR3 bases are TGTGCCAGCGGAAGGGGATCCGGGGAGCTGTTTTTT.

The chain is built from TRBV4-2 and TRBJ1-2; a possible D gene is TRBD1 (5 bases). In germline, CDR1 is LGHNA, CDR2 YNFKEQ. Trimming took 0 bases from V and 3 from J, leaving 14 bases between them. This CDR3 comprises 16 residues. CDR3 protein: CASSQDRGRSYYGYTF. In DNA form, the CDR3 reads TGTGCCAGCAGCCAAGATAGGGGCAGAAGCTACTATGGCTACACCTTC.

The rearrangement links TRBV5-5 to TRBJ2-3, with 8 bases aligning to TRBD1. The germline V gene has CDR1 SGHKS and CDR2 YYEKEE (reference sequence). CDR3 length equals 17 residues. V dropped 3 bases and J dropped 2; count of bases not matched to a gene: 11. The CDR3 DNA sequence: TGTGCCAGCAGCTCCCGACAGGGGCGCTTCAACACAGATACGCAGTATTTT. Translating it yields CASSSRQGRFNTDTQYF.

The chain combines TRBV5-8 with TRBJ1-5; 9 nucleotides match TRBD1. With V trimmed by 2 bases and J by 5 bases, 2 bases remained unmatched. The length of the CDR3 is 14 residues. CDR1 SGHTS and CDR2 YDEGEE come from the germline V gene. CDR3 DNA sequence: TGTGCCAGCAGCTTCGGGACAGGGCATCAGCCCCAGCATTTT. Translated, it gives CASSFGTGHQPQHF.

The chain combines TRBV25-1 with TRBJ2-7; 11 nucleotides align to TRBD2. CDR3 length: 15 residues. The V and J ends lost 5 bases and 6 bases, in that order; junction bases with no gene match: 9. The V gene's germline CDR1 is MGHDK and CDR2 SYGVNS. CDR3 DNA: TGTGCCAGCAGTCCGATAGCGGGAGGGCTGATCGAGCAGTACTTC. The encoded protein is CASSPIAGGLIEQYF.

This sequence joins TRBV25-1 and TRBJ2-7, with TRBD2 matching 7 bases. Germline V gene data show CDR1 as MGHDK and CDR2 as SYGVNS. This CDR3 spans 16 amino acids. V dropped 0 bases and J dropped 2; count of bases not matched to a gene: 7. The CDR3 nucleotides read TGTGCCAGCAGTGAATATAGGCGGGAGTCCCCCTACGAGCAGTACTTC. This sequence encodes CASSEYRRESPYEQYF.

This clone was found once. The genes are TRBV18 and TRBJ2-7, with D perhaps TRBD1 (6 bases). Trimming pared 2 bases from V and 7 bases from J, leaving 12 bases between. The V gene's germline CDR1 is KGHSH and CDR2 LQKENI. CDR3 size: 13 residues. The CDR3 loop is CASSPSGGAEQYF. The DNA for the CDR3 is TGTGCCAGCTCACCAAGTGGGGGCGCGGAGCAGTACTTC.

The V call is TRBV10-3, the J call TRBJ1-5; D possibly corresponds to TRBD1 (5 bases). V was pared by 2 bases and J by 1 base, with 12 bases between. CDR1 is ENHRY and CDR2 is SYGVKD in the germline V gene. This CDR3 has 16 amino acids. In DNA, the CDR3 is TGTGCCATCAGTGAGGGTTCGGGGGTGAGCAATCAGCCCCAGCATTTT. As protein: CAISEGSGVSNQPQHF.

This clone was seen just once. This chain links TRBV5-5 with TRBJ1-5; D is ambiguous. The CDR3 runs 15 residues. The germline V gene has CDR1 SGHKS and CDR2 YYEKEE (reference sequence). V lost 0 bases, J lost 0 bases, and 7 bases lay in between. The CDR3 nucleotides read TGTGCCAGCAGCTTGGGTCTTTATAGCAATCAGCCCCAGCATTTT. This gives the protein CASSLGLYSNQPQHF.

This chain's CDR3 is CASSPRQGVGTEAFF. CDR3 coding DNA: TGTGCCAGCAGTCCTAGACAGGGAGTAGGTACTGAAGCTTTCTTT. This chain connects TRBV27 to TRBJ1-1, with 7 bases lining up with TRBD1. Germline values: CDR1 MNHEY, CDR2 SMNVEV (reference sequence). This CDR3 has 15 amino acids. V lost 5 bases, J lost 5 bases, and 11 bases stayed unmatched.

The chain recombines TRBV3-1 (or the pseudogene TRBV3-2) with TRBJ1-2; TRBD1 matches at 7 bases. Germline V lookup: CDR1 LGHDT, CDR2 YNNKEL (reference sequence). This CDR3 contains 14 residues. V shed 4 bases, J shed 4 bases, and the junction held 6 bases outside the gene matches. The CDR3 loop reads CASSPATGTYGYTF. The CDR3 DNA follows: TGTGCCAGCAGCCCCGCGACAGGGACCTATGGCTACACCTTC.

CDR3: CASSLDPGLAGGLSYEQYF. Here the CDR3 DNA reads TGTGCCAGCAGCTTAGACCCGGGACTAGCGGGAGGCCTCTCCTACGAGCAGTACTTC. The rearrangement uses TRBV7-9 and TRBJ2-7; 15 bases align to TRBD2. Trimming cost V 1 base and J 0 bases; bases outside gene matches: 7. The germline V gene has CDR1 SEHNR and CDR2 FQNEAQ (reference sequence). The CDR3 totals 19 residues.

The gene calls are TRBV5-5 and TRBJ2-2; 8 bases are shared with TRBD2. The V gene's germline CDR1 is SGHKS and CDR2 YYEKEE (reference sequence). The CDR3 loop spans 14 amino acids. With V trimmed by 3 bases and J by 8 bases, 6 bases remained unmatched. DNA of the CDR3: TGTGCCAGCAGCTCCCGCCGGGGGGGAGGGGAGCTGTTTTTT. It is translated as CASSSRRGGGELFF. The full variable domain, its missing parts supplied by reference TRBV5-5 and TRBJ2-2, is DAGVTQSPTHLIKTRGQQVTLRCSPISGHKSVSWYQQVLGQGPQFIFQYYEKEERGRGNFPDRFSARQFPNYSSELNVNALLLGDSALYLCASSSRRGGGELFFGEGSRLTVL.

This clone was counted only a few times. The chain uses TRBV20-1 and TRBJ2-3; D possibly corresponds to TRBD2 (5 bases). CDR1 DFQATT and CDR2 SNEGSKA come from the germline V gene (reference sequence). This CDR3 contains 15 residues. Deletions cut 3 bases from V and 0 bases from J, with 13 bases between. For the CDR3, the DNA is TGCAGTGCTAGTAGCGTAGGATCTAGCACAGATACGCAGTATTTT. Translation: CSASSVGSSTDTQYF.

The chain links TRBV28 to TRBJ1-1; a weak D match, TRBD1 (5 bases). Germline CDR1 and CDR2: MDHEN and SYDVKM. V was pared by 3 bases and J by 1 base, with 9 bases between. This CDR3 has 14 residues. The CDR3 loop is CASSLTGGNTEAFF. The CDR3 nucleotides are TGTGCCAGCAGTTTGACGGGGGGGAACACTGAAGCTTTCTTT.

This clone has a handful of counts. V gene TRBV28 combines with J gene TRBJ1-2, with D perhaps TRBD1 (6 bases). V was pared by 5 bases and J by 1 base, with 17 bases between. The germline CDR1 and CDR2 sequences are MDHEN and SYDVKM. The CDR3 totals 16 residues. This chain's CDR3 is CASSSPQGRFNYGYTF. The DNA for the CDR3 is TGTGCCAGCAGTAGCCCACAGGGAAGGTTTAACTATGGCTACACCTTC.

With respect to this clone: This clone may be a read error of a much larger clone one base away. This sequence joins TRBV11-3 and TRBJ2-1; TRBD2 aligns across 11 bases. Germline V gene lookup returns CDR1 SGHNT and CDR2 YENEEA. After removal of 5 bases from V and 3 bases from J, the junction contained 3 bases not matched to a gene. CDR3 size: 15 residues. The CDR3 nucleotides are TGTGCCAGCAGCCAAGGGACTAGCGGCTACAATGAGCAGTTCTTC. It is translated as CASSQGTSGYNEQFF.

This sequence joins TRBV5-1 and TRBJ1-1, with TRBD1 matching 10 bases. CDR1 is SGHRS and CDR2 is YFSETQ in the germline V gene. The V segment lost 4 bases and the J segment 5 bases; nucleotides outside the gene matches: 8. The CDR3 is made up of 15 amino acids. The DNA of the CDR3 is TGCGCCAGCAGCATGACTCCGGGACAGGGGACTGAAGCTTTCTTT. It yields the protein CASSMTPGQGTEAFF.